Presented here are 27 T cell receptor beta chains from one specimen sequenced in a study of blood T cell repertoires in COVID-19. Profiling relied on immunoSEQ multiplex PCR, and the TCRdb table lists in-frame clones only, not all of them. The data show around 310,000 clones, under 90% seen once. Material for sequencing was PBMCs or T cells enriched from blood (not recorded which). These receptors came from a woman under 40 who had recovered from COVID-19.

The chain joins TRBV12-5 to TRBJ1-2; weak D call: TRBD1 (6 bases). From germline, CDR1 is LGHNT and CDR2 FRNRAP. Trimming took 6 bases from V and 3 from J, leaving 20 bases between them. The CDR3 loop spans 16 amino acids. The CDR3 region is CASGPTETGQYYGYTF. CDR3 sequence (DNA): TGTGCTAGTGGACCTACGGAGACAGGACAATACTATGGCTACACCTTC.

CDR3 sequence (DNA): TGTGCCATCAGTGAGTTGGGTAGCGGGAGGAACCGTTACGAGCAGTACTTC. Amino acid sequence: CAISELGSGRNRYEQYF. The chain recombines TRBV10-3 with TRBJ2-7, with 10 bases fitting TRBD2. V shed 1 base, J shed 4 bases, and the junction held 10 bases outside the gene matches. CDR3 length: 17 residues. CDR1 ENHRY and CDR2 SYGVKD come from the germline V gene.

This clone appeared once. The chain recombines TRBV13 with TRBJ1-2; TRBD1 matches at 9 bases. Trimming at V came to 0 bases and at J to 4 bases, leaving 18 bases not matched to a gene. The CDR3 is 20 amino acids. The V gene's germline CDR1 is PRHDT and CDR2 FYEKMQ (reference sequence). In DNA form, the CDR3 reads TGTGCCAGCAGCTTAGGGGGTAAAGGACAGGGGTCCACTCGTCTCTATGGCTACACCTTC. Encoded protein: CASSLGGKGQGSTRLYGYTF.

The chain employs TRBV11-2 and TRBJ2-6; 11 nucleotides align to TRBD1. The V segment lost 0 bases and the J segment 3 bases; nucleotides outside the gene matches: 4. The CDR3 runs 18 residues. Germline V gives CDR1 SGHAT, CDR2 FQNNGV. The CDR3 loop reads CASSLDGQGAGGANVLTF. In DNA form, the CDR3 reads TGTGCCAGCAGCTTAGACGGACAGGGGGCAGGTGGGGCCAACGTCCTGACTTTC.

The gene calls are TRBV18 and TRBJ2-5; TRBD1 matches 10 bases. CDR1 and CDR2 from the germline V gene are KGHSH and LQKENI. This CDR3 is built from 13 residues. The ends lost 4 bases at V and 4 bases at J; junction bases unmatched: 0. CDR3 amino acids: CASSRDRGETQYF. CDR3 nucleotides: TGTGCCAGCTCACGGGACAGGGGAGAGACCCAGTACTTC.

The chain couples TRBV28 to TRBJ1-1; no clear D. The V end lost 6 bases, the J end lost 1 base, and 12 bases lay between the germline ends. The length of the CDR3 is 14 residues. CDR1 is MDHEN, CDR2 SYDVKM, per germline. CDR3: CASSAVTQNTEAFF. CDR3 bases: TGTGCCAGCAGCGCCGTGACACAGAACACTGAAGCTTTCTTT.

This chain links TRBV6-2 or TRBV6-3 with TRBJ2-1; 8 bases match TRBD2. Losses at the gene ends were 5 bases for V and 4 bases for J; bases not matched to a gene: 10. This CDR3 is 16 amino acids long. Germline V lookup: CDR1 MNHEY, CDR2 SVGEGT. The CDR3 DNA reads as TGTGCCAGCAGTCCCACCCCAGCGGGAGTTTACAATGAGCAGTTCTTC. Its translation is CASSPTPAGVYNEQFF.

V and J are TRBV7-3 and TRBJ1-2; no clear D. Germline V gene lookup returns CDR1 SGHTA and CDR2 FQGTGA. The length of the CDR3 is 13 residues. V was clipped by 1 base and J by 5 bases, with 8 bases between them. CDR3 in amino acids: CASSLRGGYGYTF. CDR3 coding DNA: TGTGCCAGCAGCTTAAGGGGAGGATATGGCTACACCTTC.

The chain links TRBV14 to TRBJ1-1, with D maybe TRBD1 (5 bases). Germline lookup yields CDR1 SGHDN and CDR2 FVKESK. This CDR3 is built from 13 residues. The ends were cut back, 0 bases at V and 9 bases at J, with 11 bases in the middle. The CDR3 region is CASSQDTRVQAFF. CDR3 DNA: TGTGCCAGCAGCCAAGATACCAGGGTTCAAGCTTTCTTT.

The chain uses TRBV5-6 and TRBJ1-6; 8 bases align to TRBD1. The CDR3 is 17 amino acids. Trimming at V came to 4 bases and at J to 7 bases, leaving 13 bases not matched to a gene. Germline CDR1 is SGHDT and CDR2 is YYEEEE. In nucleotides, the CDR3 is TGTGCCAGCAGCCCCCCCAGGGGGCGTTTTGTGAATTCACCCCTCCACTTT. It translates to CASSPPRGRFVNSPLHF.

This clone was recorded a few times. V and J are TRBV14 and TRBJ2-7, with D tentatively TRBD2 (6 bases). CDR1 is SGHDN and CDR2 is FVKESK in the germline V gene. The CDR3 has 14 amino acids. V was shortened by 2 bases and J by 11 bases, with 19 bases between the two germline ends. CDR3 DNA: TGTGCCAGCAGCCAAAATTTAGAGGAGGGAGATAAGTACTTC. It translates to CASSQNLEEGDKYF.

The chain recombines TRBV11-3 with TRBJ1-1; D is ambiguous. There are 13 residues in the CDR3. Germline V gene lookup returns CDR1 SGHNT and CDR2 YENEEA. V was trimmed by 5 bases and J by 2 bases, leaving 9 bases between them. The CDR3 loop reads CASSLQSNTEAFF. In DNA form, the CDR3 reads TGTGCCAGCAGCCTACAGAGTAACACTGAAGCTTTCTTT. The full variable domain, rest sourced from reference TRBV11-3 and TRBJ1-1, is EAGVVQSPRYKIIEKKQPVAFWCNPISGHNTLYWYLQNLGQGPELLIRYENEEAVDDSQLPKDRFSAERLKGVDSTLKIQPAELGDSAVYLCASSLQSNTEAFFGQGTRLTVV.

The J gene is TRBJ2-7, the V gene TRBV7-9, with 10 bases fitting TRBD1. The length of the CDR3 is 15 residues. The J segment lost 2 bases and the V segment lost 5 bases, leaving 6 bases of the junction unmatched. Germline lookup yields CDR1 SEHNR and CDR2 FQNEAQ (reference sequence). CDR3 region: CASSPTGQGAYEQYF. The CDR3 DNA is TGTGCCAGCAGCCCGACCGGACAGGGGGCCTACGAGCAGTACTTC.

V and J are TRBV5-3 and TRBJ1-5; perhaps TRBD1 as D (5 bases). TRBV5-3 qualifies as an ORF whose function is uncertain. Trimming left V 5 bases short and J 2 bases short, with 14 bases between. CDR3 length: 15 residues. In DNA, the CDR3 is TGTGCCAGAAGACCAGAAAGGGGTTGCAATCAGCCCCAGCATTTT. Protein: CARRPERGCNQPQHF.

The CDR3 protein is CASSPPAGPPYEQYF. The CDR3 DNA follows: TGTGCCAGCAGCCCACCGGCAGGCCCCCCCTACGAGCAGTACTTC. V is TRBV7-9 and J is TRBJ2-7; D gene ambiguous. CDR3 length: 15 amino acids. Germline V CDR1 and CDR2: SEHNR, FQNEAQ (reference sequence). The ends were cut back, 5 bases at V and 2 bases at J, with 16 bases in the middle.

This clone was counted once. V is TRBV27 and J is TRBJ2-3, with D perhaps TRBD1 (5 bases). The germline CDR1 and CDR2 sequences are MNHEY and SMNVEV (reference sequence). With 2 bases removed from V and 2 bases from J, the gap between germline ends came to 8 bases. CDR3 size: 14 residues. CDR3 region: CASSLTDNTDTQYF. CDR3 bases: TGTGCCAGCAGTTTAACGGACAACACAGATACGCAGTATTTT.

The chain employs TRBV30 and TRBJ1-5, with 7 bases that match TRBD1. The J segment lost 6 bases and the V segment lost 3 bases, leaving 11 bases of the junction unmatched. The CDR3 consists of 15 residues. Germline CDR1 and CDR2: GTSNPN and SVGIG (reference sequence). The CDR3 nucleotides are TGTGCCTGGAGCCTGTCAGGGGGATCCGGTCAGCCCCAGCATTTT. It yields the protein CAWSLSGGSGQPQHF.

The V and J genes are TRBV7-2 and TRBJ1-2, with 7 nucleotides matching TRBD1. This CDR3 is 13 amino acids long. V shed 8 bases, J shed 4 bases, and the junction held 7 bases outside the gene matches. From germline, CDR1 is SGHTA and CDR2 FQGNSA. The CDR3 DNA reads TGTGCCAGCCTAACAGGGGCAGGCTATGGCTACACCTTC. It codes for CASLTGAGYGYTF.

The V and J genes are TRBV3-1 (or the pseudogene TRBV3-2) and TRBJ1-2; 8 nucleotides align to TRBD1. Germline CDR1 LGHDT, CDR2 YNNKEL (reference sequence). J was trimmed by 5 bases and V by 4 bases; bases with no gene match: 6. The CDR3 contains 14 residues. CDR3 residues: CASSRPGGAYGYTF. DNA of the CDR3: TGTGCCAGCAGCCGCCCAGGGGGCGCATATGGCTACACCTTC.

The genes are TRBV27 and TRBJ2-2; D might be TRBD2 (5 bases). Trimming shortened V by 5 bases and J by 8 bases, and 24 bases separated the two germline ends. CDR1 MNHEY and CDR2 SMNVEV come from the germline V gene (reference sequence). This CDR3 has 17 amino acids. Here the CDR3 reads CASSRALETRTPGELFF. The CDR3 nucleotides are TGTGCCAGCAGTAGGGCCTTGGAGACCCGGACTCCAGGGGAGCTGTTTTTT.

The chain carries TRBV11-2 and TRBJ2-1; TRBD2 matches 9 bases. The CDR3 covers 19 residues. The trim removed 0 bases at V and 2 bases at J, leaving 11 bases unmatched. CDR1 is SGHAT and CDR2 is FQNNGV in the germline V gene. CDR3 in amino acids: CASSLDSFGAGGPYNEQFF. The CDR3 coding sequence is TGTGCCAGCAGCTTAGACTCTTTTGGAGCGGGAGGTCCCTACAATGAGCAGTTCTTC.

The chain uses TRBV20-1 and TRBJ1-5; 7 bases match TRBD1. In germline, CDR1 is DFQATT, CDR2 SNEGSKA (reference sequence). The CDR3 has 15 amino acids. After removal of 3 bases from V and 4 bases from J, the junction contained 9 bases not matched to a gene. The CDR3 nucleotides are TGCAGTGCTAGTCCTAGGGCGGGACAGAATCAGCCCCAGCATTTT. Its translation: CSASPRAGQNQPQHF.

V and J are TRBV6-5 and TRBJ2-7, with TRBD1 matching over 9 bases. There are 15 residues in the CDR3. Germline V gives CDR1 MNHEY, CDR2 SVGAGI. Trimming removed 2 bases from V and 1 base from J; junction bases left unmatched: 3. In nucleotides, the CDR3 is TGTGCCAGCAGTTACGCGGGACAGGGTTCCTACGAGCAGTACTTC. It yields the protein CASSYAGQGSYEQYF.

The rearrangement uses TRBV5-1 and TRBJ1-1; TRBD1 matches at 9 bases. The CDR3 runs 14 residues. V was pared by 9 bases and J by 1 base, with 7 bases of the junction left unmatched. Germline assignment: CDR1 SGHRS and CDR2 YFSETQ. The CDR3 DNA sequence: TGCGCCACTAGGACAGGGGTCTCGAACACTGAAGCTTTCTTT. It encodes CATRTGVSNTEAFF.

The chain recombines TRBV10-3 with TRBJ1-5; 7 positions agree with TRBD1. V gave up 3 bases and J gave up 3 bases; unmatched junction bases: 5. CDR1 is ENHRY, CDR2 SYGVKD, per germline. This CDR3 has 15 amino acids. The CDR3 nucleotides read TGTGCCATCAGTGATCAGCAGGGGGTCAATCAGCCCCAGCATTTT. Residues: CAISDQQGVNQPQHF.

The gene calls are TRBV12-5 and TRBJ1-2, with D perhaps matching TRBD1 (5 bases). The germline CDR1 and CDR2 sequences are LGHNT and FRNRAP. The CDR3 extends over 15 amino acids. V lost 5 bases, J lost 2 bases, and 15 bases lay in between. The CDR3 loop reads CASGGAEGTNYGYTF. CDR3 in DNA: TGTGCTAGTGGTGGGGCGGAGGGGACCAACTATGGCTACACCTTC.

This clone was picked up a small number of times. The chain has TRBV4-1 and TRBJ1-5, with TRBD1 identical over 10 bases. CDR1 MGHRA and CDR2 YSYEKL come from the germline V gene. V shed 3 bases and J 5 bases; nucleotides not matched to a gene: 4. The CDR3 has 15 amino acids. The CDR3 nucleotides read TGCGCCAGCAGCCACCCGGGACAGGGGTATCAGCCCCAGCATTTT. Its translation: CASSHPGQGYQPQHF.